Each of the 19 T cell receptor beta chains below was sequenced from the same sample in a study of T cell responses to AZD1222 COVID-19 vaccine (dated by TCRdb to the early 2020s). Libraries were built with the immunoSEQ multiplex PCR assay. The table comes from immuneACCESS by way of TCRdb, which keeps in-frame sequences with V and J called. Part of the clones is missing from these tables; in studies checked, under half for an unresolved V gene and the rest for unknown reasons. The sample table holds some 130,000 clones, of which under 90% were seen once. The top ten hold just under 6.5% of the sample. The sample's time point label, decoded: baseline before first vaccination. The specimen was peripheral blood, collected on day 0 of AZD1222 vaccination. The receptor set was obtained from an adult in good health.

This chain uses TRBV2 with TRBJ1-5; D unclear. V was pared by 4 bases and J by 1 base, with 8 bases between. CDR1 is SNHLY, CDR2 FYNNEI, per germline. This CDR3 is 14 amino acids long. Here the CDR3 DNA reads TGTGCCAGCAGTGGGACGAGAAGCAATCAGCCCCAGCATTTT. This sequence encodes CASSGTRSNQPQHF.

This chain links TRBV15 with TRBJ1-4; 7 bases are shared with TRBD1. V was pared by 2 bases and J by 5 bases, with 5 bases of the junction left unmatched. The CDR3 loop spans 15 amino acids. CDR1 and CDR2 (germline): LNHNV, YYDKDF (reference sequence). Here the CDR3 reads CATSRSQGTNEKLFF. DNA for the CDR3: TGTGCCACCAGCAGATCACAGGGGACAAATGAAAAACTGTTTTTT.

The V call is TRBV27, the J call TRBJ1-1, with D unclear. CDR1 and CDR2 from the germline V gene are MNHEY and SMNVEV (reference sequence). The CDR3 extends over 15 amino acids. V shed 0 bases and J shed 8 bases, with 16 bases lying between them. CDR3 DNA sequence: TGTGCCAGCAGTTTATCCCTCCGCCTGTGGAACGAAGCTTTCTTT. Protein product: CASSLSLRLWNEAFF.

The rearrangement joins TRBV7-2 to TRBJ2-2; D unresolved. The ends were cut back, 4 bases at V and 6 bases at J, with 9 bases in the middle. This CDR3 comprises 13 residues. The V gene's germline CDR1 is SGHTA and CDR2 FQGNSA. In DNA form, the CDR3 reads TGTGCCAGCAGCTCGACGCCCGCCGGGGAGCTGTTTTTT. Its translation is CASSSTPAGELFF.

J is TRBJ1-5 and V is TRBV10-3; D remains unclear. V lost 4 bases and J lost 1, with 8 bases in between. Germline-derived CDR1 and CDR2 are ENHRY and SYGVKD. The CDR3 contains 14 residues. CDR3: CAISAMESNQPQHF. The CDR3 coding sequence is TGTGCCATCAGTGCGATGGAAAGCAATCAGCCCCAGCATTTT.

The sample holds one count of this clone. The chain combines TRBV5-6 with TRBJ1-2; 7 positions match TRBD1. Germline V lookup: CDR1 SGHDT, CDR2 YYEEEE. This CDR3 is built from 14 residues. Trimming at V came to 4 bases and at J to 8 bases, leaving 11 bases not matched to a gene. The CDR3 DNA is TGTGCCAGCAGCCCCGGGCAGGGGGTCTGGGGCTACACCTTC. Its translation is CASSPGQGVWGYTF. The full variable domain, in which reference TRBV5-6 and TRBJ1-2 provide the parts outside the CDR3, is DAGVTQSPTHLIKTRGQQVTLRCSPKSGHDTVSWYQQALGQGPQFIFQYYEEEERQRGNFPDRFSGHQFPNYSSELNVNALLLGDSALYLCASSPGQGVWGYTFGSGTRLTVV.

This rearrangement joins TRBV5-1 to TRBJ2-3; 12 nucleotides agree with TRBD1. CDR3 length equals 16 residues. V lost 4 bases to trimming and J lost 3 bases; unmatched junction nucleotides: 6. Germline assignment: CDR1 SGHRS and CDR2 YFSETQ. The CDR3 sequence is CASSLGTGGMTDTQYF. Here the CDR3 DNA reads TGCGCCAGCAGCCTAGGGACAGGGGGCATGACAGATACGCAGTATTTT.

The CDR3: CASSSTGEGYTF. For the CDR3, the DNA is TGTGCCAGCAGTTCAACAGGGGAAGGCTACACCTTC. The chain joins TRBV6-5 to TRBJ1-2; 7 bases are a match to TRBD1. This CDR3 spans 12 amino acids. From germline, CDR1 is MNHEY and CDR2 SVGAGI. V was clipped by 4 bases and J by 8 bases; unmatched bases: 4.

The chain employs TRBV5-1 and TRBJ1-2; TRBD1 matches 10 bases. Germline V lookup: CDR1 SGHRS, CDR2 YFSETQ. The CDR3 sequence is 14 residues long. V gave up 3 bases and J gave up 10 bases; unmatched junction bases: 9. CDR3 bases: TGCGCCAGCAGCTCCCAAGGACAGGGGGGTGACTACACCTTC. This codes for CASSSQGQGGDYTF.

CDR3 DNA sequence: TGTGCCAGCGGACAGGGGGTGGGTGAAGCTTTCTTT. It codes for CASGQGVGEAFF. The chain links TRBV25-1 to TRBJ1-1; 10 bases line up with TRBD1. CDR1 and CDR2 (germline): MGHDK, SYGVNS. The V gene end was trimmed by 8 bases and the J gene end by 7 bases; junction bases not matched to a gene: 4. The CDR3 has 12 amino acids.

This chain joins TRBV6-2 or TRBV6-3 and TRBJ2-7; 7 nucleotides match TRBD1. Germline loops: CDR1 MNHEY, CDR2 SVGEGT. This CDR3 region has 15 residues. The V gene end was trimmed by 4 bases and the J gene end by 11 bases; junction bases not matched to a gene: 17. CDR3 coding DNA: TGTGCCAGCAGTTCAACCCGGGACAGCTCTACCAGGGAGTACTTC. Translated: CASSSTRDSSTREYF.

The chain has TRBV14 and TRBJ2-5; D gene uncertain. From germline, CDR1 is SGHDN and CDR2 FVKESK. CDR3 length: 11 residues. The germline V and J ends were trimmed by 4 bases and 5 bases, with 5 bases remaining between them. The DNA of the CDR3 is TGTGCCAGCAGCCTCGGTGAGACCCAGTACTTC. This codes for CASSLGETQYF.

The CDR3 nucleotides are TGTGCCACCAGTGATTCTAGCGGGGCGGGAGAGACCCAGTACTTC. Protein product: CATSDSSGAGETQYF. This chain joins TRBV24-1 and TRBJ2-5, with 9 bases fitting TRBD2. CDR3 length: 15 residues. Germline V gene data show CDR1 as KGHDR and CDR2 as SFDVKD. Trimming at V came to 2 bases and at J to 4 bases, leaving 4 bases not matched to a gene.

The V and J genes are TRBV6-6 and TRBJ2-7, with TRBD1 matching over 10 bases. Looked up from germline, CDR1 is MNHNY and CDR2 is SVGAGI (reference sequence). The CDR3 is 15 residues long. Trimming took 6 bases from V and 5 from J; bases not matched to a gene: 10. As DNA, the CDR3 is TGTGCCAGCAGCGTGACAGGGGGCGTTTTCCACGAGCAGTACTTC. It codes for CASSVTGGVFHEQYF.

Turning to this clone: The junction departs from the called germline gene at one end, perhaps through a read error. The chain joins TRBV4-3 to TRBJ1-3, with unresolved D. The CDR3 contains 11 residues. In germline, CDR1 is LGHNA, CDR2 YSLEER. The CDR3 DNA is TGCGCCAGCAGCGACGGATTTAGGGTTGATTTT. Protein sequence: CASSDGFRVDF.

The rearrangement uses TRBV6-6 and TRBJ1-2, with TRBD1 as a possible D gene (6 bases). Germline CDR1 is MNHNY and CDR2 is SVGAGI (reference sequence). The V gene lost 4 bases and the J gene lost 4 bases, with 16 bases spanning the gap. This CDR3 contains 15 residues. CDR3 DNA: TGTGCCAGCAGTTGGGGAGTGGGACAAAGCTATGGCTACACCTTC. It specifies CASSWGVGQSYGYTF.

The chain uses TRBV25-1 and TRBJ1-2; possibly TRBD1 for D (6 bases). V lost 2 bases to trimming and J lost 8 bases, with 15 bases between them. Germline CDR1 and CDR2: MGHDK and SYGVNS. The CDR3 consists of 14 residues. CDR3 amino acids: CASSEGVLGGGYTF. The CDR3 DNA is TGTGCCAGCAGTGAAGGGGTTCTCGGGGGCGGCTACACCTTC.

The chain recombines TRBV6-6 with TRBJ2-5; D is perhaps TRBD1 or TRBD2 (5 bases each). The CDR3 consists of 15 residues. V was shortened by 0 bases and J by 4 bases, with 12 bases between the two germline ends. Germline V CDR1 and CDR2: MNHNY, SVGAGI (reference sequence). CDR3 bases: TGTGCCAGCAGTTACTCGACGGGGCCGGGAGAGACCCAGTACTTC. Amino acids: CASSYSTGPGETQYF.

The V and J genes are TRBV5-1 and TRBJ1-4, with a tentative D call TRBD1 (5 bases). The CDR3 is 14 amino acids. V was cut by 2 bases and J by 8 bases, with 13 bases left in between. Germline V gene sequence: CDR1 SGHRS, CDR2 YFSETQ. This chain's CDR3 is CASSFGTGGEKLFF. As DNA, the CDR3 is TGCGCCAGCAGCTTCGGGACTGGCGGCGAAAAACTGTTTTTT.